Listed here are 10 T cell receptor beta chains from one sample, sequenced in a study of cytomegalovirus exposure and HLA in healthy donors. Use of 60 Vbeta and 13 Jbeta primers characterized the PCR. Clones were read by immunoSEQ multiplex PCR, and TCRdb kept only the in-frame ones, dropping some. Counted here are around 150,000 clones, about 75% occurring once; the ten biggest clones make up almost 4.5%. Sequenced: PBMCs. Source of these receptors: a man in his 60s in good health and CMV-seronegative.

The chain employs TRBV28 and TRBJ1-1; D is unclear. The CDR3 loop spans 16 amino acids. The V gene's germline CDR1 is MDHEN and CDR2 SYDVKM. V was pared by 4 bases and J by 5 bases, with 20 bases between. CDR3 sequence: CASSSPDRWRGTEAFF. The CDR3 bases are TGTGCCAGCAGTTCCCCTGACCGGTGGCGAGGGACTGAAGCTTTCTTT.

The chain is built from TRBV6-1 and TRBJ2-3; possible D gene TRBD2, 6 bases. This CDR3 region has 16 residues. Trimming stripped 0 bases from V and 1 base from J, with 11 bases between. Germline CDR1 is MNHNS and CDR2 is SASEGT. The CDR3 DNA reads TGTGCCAGCAGTGAAGCGTGGCGGGACGGCACAGATACGCAGTATTTT. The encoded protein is CASSEAWRDGTDTQYF.

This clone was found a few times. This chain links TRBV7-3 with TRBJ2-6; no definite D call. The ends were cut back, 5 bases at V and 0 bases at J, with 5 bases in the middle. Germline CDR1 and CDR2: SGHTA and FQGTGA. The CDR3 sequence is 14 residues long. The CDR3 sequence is CASSPISGANVLTF. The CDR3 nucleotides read TGTGCCAGCAGCCCCATCTCTGGGGCCAACGTCCTGACTTTC.

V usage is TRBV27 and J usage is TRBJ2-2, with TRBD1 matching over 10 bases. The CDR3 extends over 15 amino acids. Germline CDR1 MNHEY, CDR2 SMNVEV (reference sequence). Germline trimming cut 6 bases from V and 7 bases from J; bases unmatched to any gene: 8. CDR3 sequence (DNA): TGTGCCAGCAGGTCTCCGACAGGGGGCAACGGGGAGCTGTTTTTT. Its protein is CASRSPTGGNGELFF.

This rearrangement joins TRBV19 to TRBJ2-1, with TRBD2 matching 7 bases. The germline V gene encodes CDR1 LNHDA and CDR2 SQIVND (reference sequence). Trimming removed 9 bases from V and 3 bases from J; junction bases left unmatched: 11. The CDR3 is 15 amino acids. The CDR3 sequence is CASSPGLLVYNEQFF. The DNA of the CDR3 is TGTGCCAGCTCCCCGGGACTACTTGTCTACAATGAGCAGTTCTTC.

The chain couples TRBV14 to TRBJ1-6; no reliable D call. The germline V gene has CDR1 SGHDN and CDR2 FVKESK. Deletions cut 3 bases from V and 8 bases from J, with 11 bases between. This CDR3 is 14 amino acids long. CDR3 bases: TGTGCCAGCAGCCAGGTGGCTTCTTATTCACCCCTCCACTTT. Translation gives CASSQVASYSPLHF.

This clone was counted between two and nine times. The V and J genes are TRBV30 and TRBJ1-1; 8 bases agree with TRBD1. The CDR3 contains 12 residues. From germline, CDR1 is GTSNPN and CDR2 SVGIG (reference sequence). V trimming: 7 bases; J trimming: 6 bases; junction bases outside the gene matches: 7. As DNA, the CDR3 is TGTGCCTCAAACAGGGGGGAGGCTGAAGCTTTCTTT. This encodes CASNRGEAEAFF.

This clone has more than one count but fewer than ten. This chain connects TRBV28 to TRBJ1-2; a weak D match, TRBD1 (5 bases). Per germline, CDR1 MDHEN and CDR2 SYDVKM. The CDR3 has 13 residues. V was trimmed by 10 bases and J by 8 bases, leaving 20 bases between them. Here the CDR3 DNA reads TGTGCCACCAAACTCCGGGCAGGGAACGGCTACACCTTC. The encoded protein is CATKLRAGNGYTF.

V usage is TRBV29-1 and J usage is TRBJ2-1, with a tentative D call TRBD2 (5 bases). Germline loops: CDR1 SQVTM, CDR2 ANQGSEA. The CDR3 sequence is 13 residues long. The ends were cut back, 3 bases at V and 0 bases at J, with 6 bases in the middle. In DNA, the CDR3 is TGCAGCGTTGATACTAGCTCCTACAATGAGCAGTTCTTC. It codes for CSVDTSSYNEQFF.

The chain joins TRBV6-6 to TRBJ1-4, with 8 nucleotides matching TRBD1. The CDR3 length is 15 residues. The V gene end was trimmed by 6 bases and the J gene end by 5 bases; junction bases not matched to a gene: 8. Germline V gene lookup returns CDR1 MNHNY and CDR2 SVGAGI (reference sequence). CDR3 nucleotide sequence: TGTGCCAGCAGGCCAAACAGGGGGGGAAATGAAAAACTGTTTTTT. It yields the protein CASRPNRGGNEKLFF.